This T cell receptor beta chain was sequenced in a study of Graves' ophthalmopathy and Graves' hyperthyroidism. The ends lost 1 base at V and 3 bases at J; junction bases unmatched: 4. CDR1 and CDR2 (germline): LNHNV, YYDKDF (reference sequence). The CDR3 is 15 amino acids. For repertoire sequencing, the TCR beta CDR3 regions were amplified from RNA transcripts. The library came from an HTBI-primed first-round RT-PCR and a second-round multiplex PCR. TCRdb reanalysed the multiplex PCR reads using MiXCR and keeps one entry per CDR3 protein. The data hold over a million distinct CDR3 sequences, with less than 45% observed a single time. A few counts support this clonotype.

This receptor was identified in an adult man with Graves' hyperthyroidism. The J gene is TRBJ2-7, the V gene TRBV15; 9 bases are a match to TRBD1. Sequenced input: peripheral blood or thyroid tissue (not recorded which). The CDR3 sequence: CATSRVEGQGYEQYF. CDR3 in DNA: TGTGCCACCAGCAGAGTCGAGGGACAGGGCTACGAGCAGTACTTC.